This TCR beta chain derives from a study of T cell responses to AZD1222 COVID-19 vaccine. Study-wide points: When two AZD1222 doses had been given, Spike-specific TCR breadth and depth rose.

Profiled with immunoSEQ multiplex PCR; TCRdb holds only in-frame clones, not every one. This table has fewer than 120,000 clones, roughly four fifths appearing once. As for this clone: Its specificity is not known.

The sequence derives from an adult in good health. The sample in question was peripheral blood, obtained on day 0 of AZD1222 vaccination.

The CDR3 nucleotides read TGTGCCAGCGGGAGACGAGCGGGAGGGTCTAGCGAGCAGTACTTC. It codes for CASGRRAGGSSEQYF. The V and J genes are TRBV21-1 and TRBJ2-7; the D segment call TRBD2 is taken from the table without a DNA check. TRBV21-1 is a known pseudogene. The CDR3 is 15 amino acids.